One T cell receptor beta chain is described in this entry. The antigen is unknown. The time point denotes: blood 4 weeks post-SBRT, at nephrectomy. The sample's treatment: 15 Gy SBRT to primary tumor, nephrectomy 4 weeks later. Nephrectomy followed 15 Gy stereotactic body radiation by 4 weeks. These data originate in a study of radiation and T cells in renal cell carcinoma. Study results and limitations: Baseline intratumoral clonotype presence is unknown without pretreatment biopsies.

Here immunoSEQ multiplex PCR was the method, and the copy in TCRdb shows in-frame clones only, minus some. The sample has tens of thousands of clones; 70% to 85% are singletons. The CDR3 length is 15 residues. Trimming removed 7 bases at V and 2 bases at J, with 14 bases between. Germline V CDR1 and CDR2: LNHDA, SQIVND (reference sequence). This receptor was identified in a woman aged 70-85 years with renal cell carcinoma. The chain recombines TRBV19 with TRBJ2-2; tentatively, D is TRBD1 or TRBD2 (5 bases each). The sample in question was blood, obtained from a patient whose treatment included radiotherapy and nephrectomy. CDR3 nucleotide sequence: TGTGCCAGTACTTCCAGGGACGGAAACACCGGGGAGCTGTTTTTT. It specifies CASTSRDGNTGELFF.